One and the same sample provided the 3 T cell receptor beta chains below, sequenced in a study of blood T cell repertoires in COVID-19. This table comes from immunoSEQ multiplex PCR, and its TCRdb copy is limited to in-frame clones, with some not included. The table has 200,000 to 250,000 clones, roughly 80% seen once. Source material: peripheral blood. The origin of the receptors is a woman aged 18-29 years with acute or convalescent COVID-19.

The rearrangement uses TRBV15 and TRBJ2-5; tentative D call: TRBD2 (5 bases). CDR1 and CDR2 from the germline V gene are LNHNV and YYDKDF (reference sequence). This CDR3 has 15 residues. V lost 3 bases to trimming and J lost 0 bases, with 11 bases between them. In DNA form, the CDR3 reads TGTGCCACCAGCAGCACTAGGTTATACCAAGAGACCCAGTACTTC. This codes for CATSSTRLYQETQYF. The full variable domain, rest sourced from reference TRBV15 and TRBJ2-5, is DAMVIQNPRYQVTQFGKPVTLSCSQTLNHNVMYWYQQKSSQAPKLLFHYYDKDFNNEADTPDNFQSRRPNTSFCFLDIRSPGLGDTAMYLCATSSTRLYQETQYFGPGTRLLVL.

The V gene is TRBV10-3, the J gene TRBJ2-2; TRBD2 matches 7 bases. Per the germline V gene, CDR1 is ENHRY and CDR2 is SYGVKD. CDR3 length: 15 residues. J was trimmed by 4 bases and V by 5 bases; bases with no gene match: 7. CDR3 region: CAISISSGLTGELFF. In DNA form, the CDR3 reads TGTGCCATCAGTATCTCTAGCGGACTCACCGGGGAGCTGTTTTTT.

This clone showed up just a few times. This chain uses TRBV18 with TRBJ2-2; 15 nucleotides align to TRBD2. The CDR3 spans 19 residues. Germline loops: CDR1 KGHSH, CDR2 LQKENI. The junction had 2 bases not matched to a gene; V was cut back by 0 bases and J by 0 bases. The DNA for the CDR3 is TGTGCCAGCTCACCACCCGGACTAGCGGGAGGGCCGAACACCGGGGAGCTGTTTTTT. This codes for CASSPPGLAGGPNTGELFF.